The 32 T cell receptor beta chains reported below all come from one sample, sequenced in a study of technical replicates of blood from several donors. Assay used: immunoSEQ multiplex PCR; TCRdb lists only in-frame clones, some missing. The sample carries over 80,000 clones, approximately 96% recorded once. Sequencing input: T cells isolated from PBMCs. These receptors all come from a human donor in good health.

V and J are TRBV5-1 and TRBJ2-2; a weak D match, TRBD1 (6 bases). From germline, CDR1 is SGHRS and CDR2 YFSETQ. V gave up 0 bases and J gave up 1 base, with 7 bases separating them. This CDR3 has 15 residues. CDR3 residues: CASSLEQGNTGELFF. The CDR3 coding sequence is TGCGCCAGCAGCTTGGAACAGGGGAACACCGGGGAGCTGTTTTTT.

The rearrangement joins TRBV4-3 to TRBJ2-7; 8 bases fit TRBD2. Per the germline V gene, CDR1 is LGHNA and CDR2 is YSLEER. V was clipped by 2 bases and J by 0 bases; unmatched bases: 18. This CDR3 has 20 amino acids. CDR3 protein: CASSQFSSPNSGTLSYEQYF. The CDR3 nucleotides read TGCGCCAGCAGCCAATTTTCCTCCCCTAATAGCGGGACCCTCTCCTACGAGCAGTACTTC.

Comments on this clone: One end of the junction fails to match germline, which may point to a read error. The J gene is TRBJ2-3, the V gene TRBV19, with a weak D call TRBD1 (6 bases). The CDR3 consists of 9 residues. CDR1 is LNHDA and CDR2 is SQIVND in the germline V gene (reference sequence). DNA of the CDR3: TGTGCCAGTAGTAGGACAGTACCTTTT. Translation gives CASSRTVPF.

The chain links TRBV5-4 to TRBJ2-7, with D perhaps matching TRBD2 (7 bases). Germline CDR1 reads SGHNT; CDR2 reads YYREEE (reference sequence). The CDR3 spans 14 residues. Trimming pared 4 bases from V and 2 bases from J, leaving 13 bases between. The CDR3 sequence: CASSQGTTAYEQYF. The CDR3 DNA reads TGTGCCAGCAGCCAGGGGACTACCGCCTACGAGCAGTACTTC.

The V call is TRBV6-5, the J call TRBJ2-2, with a weak D call TRBD1 (5 bases). Germline CDR1 and CDR2: MNHEY and SVGAGI. Trimming cost V 8 bases and J 1 base, with 11 bases left between them. The CDR3 totals 14 residues. As DNA, the CDR3 is TGTGCCAGCGCTGCCGGACAGAACACCGGGGAGCTGTTTTTT. This translates into CASAAGQNTGELFF.

The rearrangement links TRBV28 to TRBJ2-5; possible D gene TRBD1, 6 bases. Germline CDR1 and CDR2: MDHEN and SYDVKM. The CDR3 covers 15 residues. Trimming removed 9 bases from V and 4 bases from J, with 21 bases in between. The CDR3 sequence: CASSTTHRDGETQYF. The CDR3 nucleotides are TGTGCCAGTTCGACGACCCACAGGGATGGAGAGACCCAGTACTTC.

The chain couples TRBV14 to TRBJ2-3; D gene unclear. With 1 base removed from V and 2 bases from J, the gap between germline ends came to 22 bases. CDR1 is SGHDN and CDR2 is FVKESK in the germline V gene. The CDR3 runs 19 residues. CDR3 coding DNA: TGTGCCAGCAGCCAAGTGCAAGGTTTCGGCACTACCTACACAGATACGCAGTATTTT. It yields the protein CASSQVQGFGTTYTDTQYF.

The chain uses TRBV4-3 and TRBJ1-3; D not certain. In germline, CDR1 is LGHNA, CDR2 YSLEER. V was pared by 0 bases and J by 0 bases, with 6 bases between. The CDR3 consists of 15 residues. The CDR3 region has the DNA TGCGCCAGCAGCCAAGACCAATCCTCTGGAAACACCATATATTTT. Encoded protein: CASSQDQSSGNTIYF.

V and J are TRBV28 and TRBJ1-5; 8 nucleotides agree with TRBD1. The CDR3 consists of 12 residues. Per the germline V gene, CDR1 is MDHEN and CDR2 is SYDVKM. The V gene end was trimmed by 8 bases and the J gene end by 5 bases; junction bases not matched to a gene: 2. CDR3 in amino acids: CASQTGDQPQHF. The CDR3 bases are TGTGCCAGCCAGACAGGGGATCAGCCCCAGCATTTT.

The J gene is TRBJ2-6, the V gene TRBV11-2; 9 positions match TRBD1. Germline V gene data show CDR1 as SGHAT and CDR2 as FQNNGV. V shed 1 base and J 0 bases; nucleotides not matched to a gene: 4. CDR3 size: 18 residues. The CDR3 DNA sequence: TGTGCCAGCAGCTTAGGTGACAGGGGGACCTCTGGGGCCAACGTCCTGACTTTC. Translated, it gives CASSLGDRGTSGANVLTF. The full variable domain, its missing parts supplied by reference TRBV11-2 and TRBJ2-6, is EAGVAQSPRYKIIEKRQSVAFWCNPISGHATLYWYQQILGQGPKLLIQFQNNGVVDDSQLPKDRFSAERLKGVDSTLKIQPAKLEDSAVYLCASSLGDRGTSGANVLTFGAGSRLTVL.

The rearrangement uses TRBV2 and TRBJ2-2, with D perhaps TRBD2 (6 bases). Germline V gene data show CDR1 as SNHLY and CDR2 as FYNNEI. Trimming took 5 bases from V and 5 from J, leaving 12 bases between them. The CDR3 consists of 14 residues. CDR3 sequence reads: CASSKNLATGELFF. In DNA form, the CDR3 reads TGTGCCAGCAGTAAGAATCTAGCGACCGGGGAGCTGTTTTTT.

V is TRBV19 and J is TRBJ2-5; 12 bases are shared with TRBD1. Germline V gives CDR1 LNHDA, CDR2 SQIVND (reference sequence). The CDR3 extends over 17 amino acids. V lost 3 bases and J lost 6; bases outside the gene matches: 11. DNA of the CDR3: TGTGCCAGTAGTATTAACCGGGACAGGGGGCGTCAGAAGACCCAGTACTTC. Translating gives CASSINRDRGRQKTQYF.

This chain joins TRBV27 and TRBJ2-5, with 11 bases lining up with TRBD1. Germline V gene sequence: CDR1 MNHEY, CDR2 SMNVEV (reference sequence). J lost 6 bases, V lost 3 bases, and 6 bases had no gene match. The CDR3 is made up of 15 amino acids. The CDR3 DNA reads as TGTGCCAGCAGTTTGGGGACAGGGGGATCGAAGACCCAGTACTTC. This gives the protein CASSLGTGGSKTQYF.

The rearrangement uses TRBV30 and TRBJ2-7, with TRBD1 matching 9 bases. The CDR3 consists of 12 residues. The ends lost 3 bases at V and 6 bases at J; junction bases unmatched: 3. The germline gives CDR1 GTSNPN, CDR2 SVGIG (reference sequence). This CDR3 is CAWRRTGVEQYF. The CDR3, as DNA: TGTGCCTGGAGAAGGACAGGGGTCGAGCAGTACTTC. Variable domain in full (rest from reference TRBV30 and TRBJ2-7): SQTIHQWPATLVQPVGSPLSLECTVEGTSNPNLYWYRQAAGRGLQLLFYSVGIGQISSEVPQNLSASRPQDRQFILSSKKLLLSDSGFYLCAWRRTGVEQYFGPGTRLTVT.

The chain links TRBV4-3 to TRBJ1-2; the D is unclear. Per the germline V gene, CDR1 is LGHNA and CDR2 is YSLEER. Deletions cut 0 bases from V and 1 base from J, with 9 bases between. There are 15 residues in the CDR3. The CDR3 DNA reads as TGCGCCAGCAGCCAAGATCAGTACAGTAACTATGGCTACACCTTC. It encodes CASSQDQYSNYGYTF.

This sequence joins TRBV30 and TRBJ1-2; D is undetermined. Germline V lookup: CDR1 GTSNPN, CDR2 SVGIG (reference sequence). Trimming took off 2 bases at V and 8 bases at J, with 21 bases between the two ends. CDR3 size: 15 residues. The CDR3 here is CAWSPLGGRGIGYTF. The CDR3 DNA reads as TGTGCCTGGAGTCCACTAGGTGGTAGAGGGATCGGCTACACCTTC.

This clone was observed once. J is TRBJ1-2 and V is TRBV7-2; TRBD1 is a possible D gene (5 bases). This CDR3 contains 18 residues. Germline V gene lookup returns CDR1 SGHTA and CDR2 FQGNSA. The germline V and J ends were trimmed by 2 bases and 5 bases, with 24 bases remaining between them. CDR3 in amino acids: CASSLLGQGLFLGYGYTF. CDR3 sequence (DNA): TGTGCCAGCAGCTTATTGGGGCAGGGATTATTCCTAGGGTATGGCTACACCTTC.

V usage is TRBV29-1 and J usage is TRBJ1-1; TRBD1 matches 10 bases. J gave up 11 bases and V 6 bases, and 15 bases lay outside the gene matches. Germline loops: CDR1 SQVTM, CDR2 ANQGSEA. The CDR3 is 14 amino acids. The CDR3 here is CSVGGDRGQTVAFF. CDR3 nucleotide sequence: TGCAGCGTCGGGGGTGACAGGGGGCAGACTGTCGCTTTCTTT.

This chain uses TRBV9 with TRBJ2-1; TRBD2 matches at 7 bases. The CDR3 extends over 16 amino acids. J gave up 8 bases and V 4 bases, and 15 bases lay outside the gene matches. The germline V gene encodes CDR1 SGDLS and CDR2 YYNGEE. CDR3 amino acids: CASSLGGAGIVDEQFF. As DNA, the CDR3 is TGTGCCAGCAGCTTGGGGGGAGCGGGGATCGTCGATGAGCAGTTCTTC.

The chain links TRBV12-5 to TRBJ2-3; D is possibly TRBD1 (6 bases). The length of the CDR3 is 17 residues. Trimming pared 3 bases from V and 0 bases from J, leaving 16 bases between. CDR1 is LGHNT and CDR2 is FRNRAP in the germline V gene. CDR3 sequence (DNA): TGTGCTAGTGGTTTCAACATAAGACAGGAGAGCACAGATACGCAGTATTTT. It translates to CASGFNIRQESTDTQYF. Full variable domain (missing parts from reference TRBV12-5 and TRBJ2-3): DARVTQTPRHKVTEMGQEVTMRCQPILGHNTVFWYRQTMMQGLELLAYFRNRAPLDDSGMPKDRFSAEMPDATLATLKIQPSEPRDSAVYFCASGFNIRQESTDTQYFGPGTRLTVL.

The chain is built from TRBV5-1 and TRBJ2-2; 9 bases fit TRBD1. Germline V lookup: CDR1 SGHRS, CDR2 YFSETQ. The trim removed 4 bases at V and 8 bases at J, leaving 12 bases unmatched. This CDR3 has 16 amino acids. Written as DNA, the CDR3 is TGCGCCAGCAGCGGCAGGGGACAGGGCTCGGGTGGGGAGCTGTTTTTT. It is translated as CASSGRGQGSGGELFF.

The rearrangement joins TRBV6-5 to TRBJ1-5; no reliable D call. Germline CDR1 reads MNHEY; CDR2 reads SVGAGI. The CDR3 totals 14 residues. The V gene lost 2 bases and the J gene lost 10 bases, with 15 bases spanning the gap. DNA of the CDR3: TGTGCCAGCAGTTACGAACGGAGTACCCGACCCCAGCATTTT. Protein: CASSYERSTRPQHF.

This clone was observed a few times. This sequence joins TRBV6-1 and TRBJ1-1; D is uncertain. The V end was cut by 1 base, the J end by 6 bases, with 6 bases between. This CDR3 contains 12 residues. Germline lookup yields CDR1 MNHNS and CDR2 SASEGT. The chain's CDR3 is CASSEVLAEAFF. CDR3 nucleotide sequence: TGTGCCAGCAGTGAAGTTCTAGCTGAAGCTTTCTTT.

V and J are TRBV2 and TRBJ2-7; possibly TRBD2 for D (5 bases). Germline-derived CDR1 and CDR2 are SNHLY and FYNNEI. With 0 bases removed from V and 6 bases from J, the gap between germline ends came to 21 bases. This CDR3 has 17 residues. The CDR3 is CASSEAGPFSEAIEQYF. CDR3 in DNA: TGTGCCAGCAGTGAAGCCGGTCCCTTTTCGGAGGCGATCGAGCAGTACTTC.

The chain employs TRBV2 and TRBJ1-3; D is unresolved. With 6 bases removed from V and 0 bases from J, the gap between germline ends came to 6 bases. Germline V lookup: CDR1 SNHLY, CDR2 FYNNEI. This CDR3 is built from 13 residues. The CDR3 bases are TGTGCCAGCAGCCGGGACTCTGGAAACACCATATATTTT. This codes for CASSRDSGNTIYF. The whole variable domain, filled in from reference TRBV2 and TRBJ1-3, reads EPEVTQTPSHQVTQMGQEVILRCVPISNHLYFYWYRQILGQKVEFLVSFYNNEISEKSEIFDDQFSVERPDGSNFTLKIRSTKLEDSAMYFCASSRDSGNTIYFGEGSWLTVV.

The chain carries TRBV6-1 and TRBJ2-1, with 7 positions matching TRBD2. CDR3 size: 15 residues. Germline lookup yields CDR1 MNHNS and CDR2 SASEGT. V was pared by 11 bases and J by 5 bases, with 15 bases of the junction left unmatched. CDR3 in amino acids: CAVSRRRESNNEQFF. DNA for the CDR3: TGTGCCGTCTCGCGGAGGCGGGAGTCTAACAATGAGCAGTTCTTC.

The chain couples TRBV2 to TRBJ1-1; possible D gene TRBD1, 5 bases. The CDR3 is 13 amino acids. Trimming took 5 bases from V and 11 from J, leaving 18 bases between them. Germline V gene lookup returns CDR1 SNHLY and CDR2 FYNNEI. DNA for the CDR3: TGTGCCAGCAGTCCATACCAGGGTTTACGGGCTTTCTTT. Protein: CASSPYQGLRAFF.

This chain joins TRBV2 and TRBJ1-2, with D tentatively TRBD1 (6 bases). The V gene lost 6 bases and the J gene lost 8 bases, with 10 bases spanning the gap. The CDR3 consists of 11 residues. Looked up from germline, CDR1 is SNHLY and CDR2 is FYNNEI. DNA of the CDR3: TGTGCCAGCAGAGGGGGGGAAGGCTACACCTTC. Amino acids: CASRGGEGYTF.

This chain joins TRBV4-3 and TRBJ2-7, with 7 bases matching TRBD1. V was pared by 1 base and J by 2 bases, with 2 bases of the junction left unmatched. The germline CDR1 and CDR2 sequences are LGHNA and YSLEER. This CDR3 region has 14 residues. CDR3 nucleotide sequence: TGCGCCAGCAGCCAAGCAGGGGGAGCCTACGAGCAGTACTTC. Protein product: CASSQAGGAYEQYF.

The chain couples TRBV2 to TRBJ1-3; no definite D call. The CDR3 totals 15 residues. V was clipped by 4 bases and J by 0 bases, with 10 bases between them. The germline CDR1 and CDR2 sequences are SNHLY and FYNNEI. Written as DNA, the CDR3 is TGTGCCAGCAGTGTAGGCCACAGCTCTGGAAACACCATATATTTT. Protein product: CASSVGHSSGNTIYF.

The chain has TRBV7-9 and TRBJ1-1; D is ambiguous. Germline V lookup: CDR1 SEHNR, CDR2 FQNEAQ (reference sequence). There are 13 residues in the CDR3. Trimming removed 5 bases from V and 4 bases from J, with 11 bases in between. CDR3 sequence reads: CASSNFEATEAFF. Written as DNA, the CDR3 is TGTGCCAGCAGCAATTTCGAGGCCACTGAAGCTTTCTTT.

A single count supports this clone. The V gene is TRBV2, the J gene TRBJ2-5; a weak D match, TRBD1 (6 bases). The CDR3 has 15 amino acids. V lost 5 bases and J lost 4, with 17 bases in between. Germline V gene data show CDR1 as SNHLY and CDR2 as FYNNEI. The CDR3 is CASSIRSTGSETQYF. CDR3 DNA sequence: TGTGCCAGCAGTATTCGCAGTACAGGGTCAGAGACCCAGTACTTC.